This T cell receptor beta chain was recovered during a study of CD8+ T cells in alopecia areata. The germline CDR1 and CDR2 sequences are LNHNV and YYDKDF (reference sequence). The CDR3 sequence is 14 residues long. V lost 4 bases, J lost 3 bases, and 10 bases lay in between. Reverse transcribed after extraction, RNA yielded cDNA as the sequencing template. Sequenced by immunoSEQ multiplex PCR; TCRdb stores in-frame clones only, minus some. The data show about 120,000 clones, 58% seen once. Treatment defined: oral pan-JAK inhibitor, 5-10 mg twice daily. The gene calls are TRBV15 and TRBJ1-5; D ambiguous. The material sequenced was CD8+ T cells sorted from blood, taken at week 4, from a patient treated with tofacitinib. The TCR was taken from a human donor with alopecia areata. The CDR3 here is CATSTEGYNQPQHF. The DNA for the CDR3 is TGTGCCACCAGCACGGAAGGGTACAATCAGCCCCAGCATTTT.